These T cell receptor beta chains were read from a single sample in a study of blood T cell repertoires in COVID-19. Here immunoSEQ multiplex PCR was the method, and the copy in TCRdb shows in-frame clones only, minus some. The table has under 200,000 clones, around 84% seen once; the top ten hold 5.5% to 7%. The sample was peripheral blood. These receptor sequences come from a man aged 45-65 years with active or convalescent COVID-19. Each CDR3 is given with its conserved first and last residue. D genes are given only for firm matches. The size entry is marked missing in some rows and otherwise reads once, few, many or a size class.

V gene	D gene	clone size	J gene	CDR3 DNA	CDR3 protein
TRBV6-5	NA	NA	TRBJ1-1	TGTGCCAGCAGTTTCCCAGGGTTCAGTGGGAACACTGAAGCTTTCTTT	CASSFPGFSGNTEAFF
TRBV9	NA	NA	TRBJ1-1	TGTGCCAGCAGCCCATCTGGAGGGGATGGGAACACTGAAGCTTTCTTT	CASSPSGGDGNTEAFF
TRBV12-5	NA	NA	TRBJ2-1	TGTGCTAGTGGTTTGGTAGTCTCCAGGTTTAGCTCCTACAATGAGCAGTTCTTC	CASGLVVSRFSSYNEQFF
TRBV11-2	TRBD1	few	TRBJ1-5	TGTGCCAGCAGCTTAACAGGGGATCAGCCCCAGCATTTT	CASSLTGDQPQHF
TRBV7-8	NA	NA	TRBJ1-3	TGTGCCAGCAGAAAAGGGGGAAACCCTGGAAACACCATATATTTT	CASRKGGNPGNTIYF
TRBV5-4	TRBD1	NA	TRBJ1-3	TGTGCCAGCAGCCCCCGGGGGGGGACAGGGACTGGAAACACCATATATTTT	CASSPRGGTGTGNTIYF
TRBV5-1	NA	NA	TRBJ1-1	TGCGCCAGCAGCTCAACCGGGACAACTGGGGCTGAAGCTTTCTTT	CASSSTGTTGAEAFF
TRBV6-1	TRBD2	few	TRBJ2-3	TGTGCCAGCACGACTAGCGGGATTTCAGATACGCAGTATTTT	CASTTSGISDTQYF
TRBV6-5	NA	NA	TRBJ1-1	TGTGCCAGCATTATGGCACAGAACACTGAAGCTTTCTTT	CASIMAQNTEAFF
TRBV7-2	NA	NA	TRBJ2-3	TGTGCCAGCAGCTCCCGCGGGAAGTCGACAGATACGCAGTATTTT	CASSSRGKSTDTQYF
TRBV4-3	TRBD1	NA	TRBJ1-6	TGCGCCAGCAGCCAAAATAGGGACAGGGTGTCACCCCTCCACTTT	CASSQNRDRVSPLHF
TRBV9	TRBD2	NA	TRBJ2-3	TGTGCCAGCAGCGGACTAGCGGGAGGGGACACAGATACGCAGTATTTT	CASSGLAGGDTDTQYF
TRBV5-8	NA	NA	TRBJ1-5	TGTGCCAGCAGCTTGGGGGGGCGCGGTGTTCAGCCCCAGCATTTT	CASSLGGRGVQPQHF
TRBV28	NA	few	TRBJ1-1	TGTGCCAGCAGCGGGGGTAGTGAGACTGAAGCTTTCTTT	CASSGGSETEAFF
TRBV27	TRBD1	NA	TRBJ2-3	TGTGCCAGCAGTTTACGCCGACAGGGATCAGATACGCAGTATTTT	CASSLRRQGSDTQYF
TRBV24-1	NA	NA	TRBJ2-1	TGTGCCACCAGTGATGCACCTAGGCACCAGGGCGACAATGAGCAGTTCTTC	CATSDAPRHQGDNEQFF
TRBV28	NA	NA	TRBJ1-2	TGTGCCAGCAGTTCCCGTCGGAACTATGGCTACACCTTC	CASSSRRNYGYTF
TRBV6-5	NA	NA	TRBJ2-7	TGTGCCAGCAGCACTTCGGTCCAGGGTCTATACGAGCAGTACTTC	CASSTSVQGLYEQYF
TRBV6-1	TRBD1	NA	TRBJ1-5	TGTGCCAGCAGTGCGCCGACAGGGCTTAATCAGCCCCAGCATTTT	CASSAPTGLNQPQHF
TRBV10-3	TRBD1	NA	TRBJ1-4	TGTGCCATCAGTGAGTCCGCCGGACAGGGGAATGAAAAACTGTTTTTT	CAISESAGQGNEKLFF
TRBV20-1	NA	NA	TRBJ2-5	TGCAGTGCTTTAGCGCGGGAGACCCAGTACTTC	CSALARETQYF
TRBV19	TRBD2	NA	TRBJ2-7	TGTGCCAGTAGTACTATAGCGGGGGCTTACGAGCAGTACTTC	CASSTIAGAYEQYF
TRBV19	NA	few	TRBJ1-1	TGTGCCAGTAGTATTTCCAGGAACACTGAAGCTTTCTTT	CASSISRNTEAFF
TRBV11-2	TRBD1	NA	TRBJ2-7	TGTGCCAGCAGCCCGGACAGGGCCTACGAGCAGTACTTC	CASSPDRAYEQYF
TRBV10-3	TRBD1	NA	TRBJ1-5	TGTGCCATCAGTCCCGGGACAGGGGGAGTTAATAGCAATCAGCCCCAGCATTTT	CAISPGTGGVNSNQPQHF
TRBV6-4	TRBD2	NA	TRBJ2-1	TGTGCCAGCAGTGTGCGCGGGGGGGCCGGGCATGAGCAGTTCTTC	CASSVRGGAGHEQFF
TRBV20-1	NA	NA	TRBJ2-5	TGCAGTGCTAGTACTTTAACCGGGACACCGACCCAGTACTTC	CSASTLTGTPTQYF
TRBV11-2	NA	NA	TRBJ2-7	TGTGCCAGCAGCTTACTTTACGAGCAGTACTTC	CASSLLYEQYF
TRBV5-6	NA	NA	TRBJ1-5	TGTGCCAGCAGCTTGGGCGTTAGCAATCAGCCCCAGCATTTT	CASSLGVSNQPQHF
TRBV2	TRBD2	NA	TRBJ2-7	TGTGCCAGCAGTGTAACTAGCGGGGGGCCCTACGAGCAGTACTTC	CASSVTSGGPYEQYF
TRBV5-1	NA	NA	TRBJ2-1	TGCGCCAGCAGCCGTGGTGGAGGGTTGAGCTCCTACAATGAGCAGTTCTTC	CASSRGGGLSSYNEQFF
TRBV21-1	NA	NA	TRBJ2-3	TGTGCCAGCATCAAACGGGGGTGCACAGATACGCAGTATTTT	CASIKRGCTDTQYF
TRBV25-1	NA	NA	TRBJ1-2	TGTGCCAGCAGGGACAGACCGGGGGGCTACACCTTC	CASRDRPGGYTF
TRBV9	NA	NA	TRBJ1-5	TGTGCCAGCAGCGTAGGACAGGACAATCAGCCCCAGCATTTT	CASSVGQDNQPQHF
TRBV29-1	TRBD1	NA	TRBJ1-2	TGCAGCGTTGACCAAGACAGGGAGTCTTCTGGTCATGGCTACACCTTC	CSVDQDRESSGHGYTF
TRBV7-6	TRBD1	NA	TRBJ1-6	TGTGCCACCCGGATAGGGGGCCCCCTCCACTTT	CATRIGGPLHF
TRBV3-1/TRBV3-2	TRBD2	NA	TRBJ2-4	TGTGCCAGCAGCCCGGTGGAAGGGACTAGCGGGAGTTGGGAAAACATTCAGTACTTC	CASSPVEGTSGSWENIQYF
TRBV11-3	TRBD1	NA	TRBJ2-5	TGTGCCAGCAGCTCCCAAACAGGGGCAGGAGAGACCCAGTACTTC	CASSSQTGAGETQYF
TRBV5-1	NA	few	TRBJ1-5	TGCGCCAGCAGCCTCAGGGCGGGGGACCAGCCCCAGCATTTT	CASSLRAGDQPQHF
TRBV7-3	TRBD1	NA	TRBJ2-3	TGTGCCAGCAGCTCGCAAGGGGGCGCCAACACAGATACGCAGTATTTT	CASSSQGGANTDTQYF
TRBV2	TRBD1	NA	TRBJ1-2	TGTGCCAGCAGTGAAGAGGGACAGGGCACCTATGGCTACACCTTC	CASSEEGQGTYGYTF
TRBV25-1	NA	NA	TRBJ2-1	TGTGCCAGCAGTGAATCTGCGGGACTTTCCTACAATGAGCAGTTCTTC	CASSESAGLSYNEQFF
TRBV5-4	TRBD2	NA	TRBJ2-1	TGTGCCAGCAGCTTGGGTCCGGGACTAGTGTACAATGAGCAGTTCTTC	CASSLGPGLVYNEQFF
TRBV6-6	NA	NA	TRBJ1-2	TGTGCCAGCAGTTCGACGGGGTACTATGGCTACACCTTC	CASSSTGYYGYTF
TRBV27	TRBD1	once	TRBJ1-4	TGTGCCAGCAGTTTAGACGGGACAGGGGGCGAGGGAAAACTGTTTTTT	CASSLDGTGGEGKLFF
TRBV5-6	NA	NA	TRBJ1-2	TGTGCCAGCAGCTTAATCGCGGGGGGGAACTATGGCTACACCTTC	CASSLIAGGNYGYTF
TRBV2	NA	NA	TRBJ1-1	TGTGCCACCTCCCCAGGGGACATCACGCAAGCTTTCTTT	CATSPGDITQAFF
TRBV7-3	TRBD2	NA	TRBJ2-1	TGTGCCAGCAGCTTAGTCGCGGGGGGGAATAATGAGCAGTTCTTC	CASSLVAGGNNEQFF
TRBV7-9	NA	NA	TRBJ1-2	TGTGCCAGCAGCCGCCGAGCTGGTCAGGGCCACTATGGCTACACCTTC	CASSRRAGQGHYGYTF
TRBV7-2	TRBD1	NA	TRBJ1-1	TGTGCCAGCAGCGTAGGGACAGTCACTGAAGCTTTCTTT	CASSVGTVTEAFF
TRBV27	TRBD2	NA	TRBJ2-3	TGTGCCAGCAGTATAGCGGGAGAAGTAGATACGCAGTATTTT	CASSIAGEVDTQYF
TRBV5-5	NA	NA	TRBJ2-5	TGTGCCAGCAGCTATCCGGGTGAGGAGACCCAGTACTTC	CASSYPGEETQYF
TRBV7-9	NA	NA	TRBJ2-7	TGTGCCAGCAGCTTAGATTTATCCTACGAGCAGTACTTC	CASSLDLSYEQYF
TRBV12-1	NA	NA	TRBJ2-5	TGTGCCAGCAGCTTTGCGTTTTTGGCGGGTGAAGAGACCCAGTACTTC	CASSFAFLAGEETQYF
TRBV10-3	NA	few	TRBJ2-7	TGTGCCATCAGTGAGTCTTCGACGGAGCCCCTACGGGAGCAGTACTTC	CAISESSTEPLREQYF